This is a list of T cell receptor beta chains from one sample in a study of blood T cells in healthy people across ages. TCRdb fed the 5' RACE reads into MiXCR, producing one record per CDR3 protein. The sample has 1.5 million to 2 million distinct CDR3 sequences, 40% to 55% seen once. Input material: blood. All receptors come from a woman between 40 and 55 years old in good health. CDR3s include the opening cysteine and the closing phenylalanine or tryptophan.

v_call	j_call	cdr3_aa
TRBV2	TRBJ2-2	CASTSQPPISTGELFF
TRBV27	TRBJ1-2	CASSPTGFPNYGCTF
TRBV7-2	TRBJ2-5	CASSPRPLLETQYF
TRBV9	TRBJ1-2	CASSSSGGTWEGYTF
TRBV4-1	TRBJ2-1	CASSQVAGRFYNEQFF
TRBV5-1	TRBJ2-3	CASSSGLAGGAFTDTQYF
TRBV28	TRBJ1-2	CAGPRLYGYTF
TRBV7-8	TRBJ2-1	CASSPSTGTRPNEQFF
TRBV20-1	TRBJ1-2	CGGDRANYGYTF
TRBV7-6	TRBJ2-6	CASSLALLGASGANVLTF
TRBV4-3	TRBJ2-6	CASSLFQRGVGGANVLTF
TRBV6-6	TRBJ1-2	CASSRDVYGYTF
TRBV27	TRBJ2-1	CASKGLWEGVYNEQFF
TRBV2	TRBJ2-1	CASRPPGQMGVRHNEQFF
TRBV6-4	TRBJ2-3	CASSDSRSTDTQYF
TRBV20-1	TRBJ1-2	CSAAGTGKGYTF
TRBV20-1	TRBJ2-6	CSASTGSGANVLTF
TRBV20-1	TRBJ2-7	CSAPDSYYEQYF
TRBV20-1	TRBJ1-4	CSAPSTQDEKLFF
TRBV5-5	TRBJ2-7	CASSLAGQGALYEQYF
TRBV20-1	TRBJ2-4	CSANREIAKNIQYF
TRBV5-5	TRBJ1-2	CASSPWTGIGYGYTF
TRBV9	TRBJ2-7	CASSLTTGLGYEQYF
TRBV6-6	TRBJ2-3	CASSSRVDTDTQYF
TRBV13	TRBJ2-7	CASSQVDAYEQYF
TRBV12-3/TRBV12-4	TRBJ1-4	CASSPGVMQEKLFF
TRBV20-1	TRBJ2-5	CSASLAGGSMYF
TRBV29-1	TRBJ1-1	CSGGRDQTEAFF
TRBV29-1	TRBJ2-3	CSVEIPRLADTQYF
TRBV28	TRBJ1-2	CASSFRTGPSNYGYTF